This TCR beta chain was profiled in a study of blood T cell repertoires in COVID-19. On the study more broadly: T cells, B-cell-depleted T cells, or PBMCs supplied cDNA or gDNA.

Libraries were prepared by immunoSEQ multiplex PCR; TCRdb keeps only in-frame clonotypes and omits some of them. The sample yields a few hundred thousand clones, about nine tenths seen once. Germline CDR1 reads MNHEY; CDR2 reads SVGEGT. The ends lost 6 bases at V and 7 bases at J; junction bases unmatched: 12. The CDR3 has 15 residues. This chain connects TRBV6-2 or TRBV6-3 to TRBJ1-5; 7 positions match TRBD1. The sequence derives from a person aged 18-30 years with COVID-19, enrolled during active disease. The sample taken for sequencing was peripheral blood. The CDR3 nucleotides are TGTGCCAGCAGGTACCGGGACAGCCACTCGCAGCCCCAGCATTTT. It yields the protein CASRYRDSHSQPQHF.